The 17 T cell receptor beta chains below all came from one sample that was sequenced in a study of pediatric ulcerative colitis. Data came from immunoSEQ multiplex PCR; TCRdb stores just in-frame clones and leaves some out. Found here are 15,000 to 20,000 clones, 80% of them singletons; the top ten hold just over 7.5%. The rectum was sampled with one to two pinch biopsies at colonoscopy. The sequencing sample was made of gut tissue. These receptors all stem from a boy younger than 18 who was a control in a study of pediatric ulcerative colitis.

The chain carries TRBV7-2 and TRBJ1-2, with unresolved D. Between the trimmed V and J ends, which lost 5 bases and 0 bases, there was a span of 7 bases. Germline V CDR1 and CDR2: SGHTA, FQGNSA. The CDR3 length is 13 residues. CDR3 protein: CASSIDTNYGYTF. CDR3 DNA: TGTGCCAGCAGCATAGACACTAACTATGGCTACACCTTC.

This chain connects TRBV4-2 to TRBJ2-5; 9 bases map to TRBD2. J gave up 0 bases and V 4 bases, and 9 bases lay outside the gene matches. Germline CDR1 is LGHNA and CDR2 is YNFKEQ. CDR3 size: 17 residues. The CDR3 reads CASSPVAGGQDQETQYF. CDR3 nucleotide sequence: TGTGCCAGCAGCCCGGTCGCGGGAGGGCAGGACCAAGAGACCCAGTACTTC.

The V call is TRBV25-1, the J call TRBJ2-5; no clear D gene. V lost 7 bases, J lost 7 bases, and 13 bases lay in between. The CDR3 is 12 amino acids. From germline, CDR1 is MGHDK and CDR2 SYGVNS. The CDR3 DNA reads TGTGCCAGCACCAGCCCAGTGGGGACCCAGTACTTC. Residues: CASTSPVGTQYF.

This chain connects TRBV6-1 to TRBJ2-4, with D tentatively TRBD2 (5 bases). CDR1 and CDR2 (germline): MNHNS, SASEGT. This CDR3 comprises 14 residues. Trimming stripped 1 base from V and 8 bases from J, with 12 bases between. The CDR3 bases are TGTGCCAGCAGTGAAGGGGGTCTAGCTGACATTCAGTACTTC. Its protein product is CASSEGGLADIQYF.

This clone was seen a handful of times. V and J are TRBV5-8 and TRBJ1-2; D is unresolved. V gave up 0 bases and J gave up 8 bases, with 14 bases separating them. From germline, CDR1 is SGHTS and CDR2 YDEGEE. The CDR3 totals 14 residues. The CDR3: CASSLAPGWRGYTF. CDR3 nucleotides: TGTGCCAGCAGCTTGGCCCCGGGATGGAGGGGCTACACCTTC.

The V call is TRBV19, the J call TRBJ2-2; 8 bases are shared with TRBD2. J gave up 3 bases and V 3 bases, and 6 bases lay outside the gene matches. Germline CDR1 is LNHDA and CDR2 is SQIVND (reference sequence). This CDR3 is 16 amino acids long. CDR3 residues: CASSMKAGAHTGELFF. CDR3 nucleotide sequence: TGTGCCAGTAGTATGAAAGCGGGAGCACACACCGGGGAGCTGTTTTTT.

The chain is built from TRBV11-3 and TRBJ2-1; no clear D gene. In germline, CDR1 is SGHNT, CDR2 YENEEA. The CDR3 length is 13 residues. Trimming removed 0 bases at V and 8 bases at J, with 8 bases between. CDR3 sequence (DNA): TGTGCCAGCAGCTTAGATCTCGGCGATGAGCAGTTCTTC. This translates into CASSLDLGDEQFF.

The rearrangement joins TRBV29-1 to TRBJ1-2, with D hard to call. The CDR3 length is 15 residues. The ends were cut back, 6 bases at V and 7 bases at J, with 24 bases in the middle. From germline, CDR1 is SQVTM and CDR2 ANQGSEA. CDR3: CSVLPRVGSLSGYTF. The CDR3 DNA follows: TGCAGCGTCCTCCCCCGGGTGGGGAGCCTTTCTGGCTACACCTTC.

The table lists this clone with a count of one. The genes are TRBV2 and TRBJ1-3, with a weak D call TRBD1 (5 bases). This CDR3 is 16 amino acids long. CDR1 is SNHLY, CDR2 FYNNEI, per germline. With 8 bases removed from V and 0 bases from J, the gap between germline ends came to 17 bases. The CDR3 protein is CASLIRDGSSGNTIYF. The CDR3 DNA follows: TGTGCCAGCCTTATTAGGGACGGCAGCTCTGGAAACACCATATATTTT.

V gene TRBV5-6 combines with J gene TRBJ1-2; 9 positions match TRBD1. J was trimmed by 6 bases and V by 6 bases; bases with no gene match: 9. This CDR3 comprises 14 residues. CDR1 and CDR2 (germline): SGHDT, YYEEEE. The CDR3 DNA reads as TGTGCCAGCACCCGGGGCCACAGGGGGCATGGCTACACCTTC. Translated, it gives CASTRGHRGHGYTF.

In this sample, this clone turned up a few times. The V gene is TRBV6-1, the J gene TRBJ1-2; possibly TRBD1 for D (5 bases). Germline CDR1 is MNHNS and CDR2 is SASEGT. The CDR3 consists of 15 residues. Trimming took 2 bases from V and 5 from J, leaving 15 bases between them. CDR3 DNA sequence: TGTGCCAGCAGTGAAACCCATGGGACCGCTTATGGCTACACCTTC. This translates into CASSETHGTAYGYTF.

Only a few counts were recorded for this clone. The chain uses TRBV5-1 and TRBJ1-1, with a possible D match to TRBD1 (5 bases). The CDR3 is 15 residues long. The V gene lost 0 bases and the J gene lost 4 bases, with 13 bases spanning the gap. From germline, CDR1 is SGHRS and CDR2 YFSETQ. The CDR3 loop is CASSLVEQGVTEAFF. CDR3 in DNA: TGCGCCAGCAGCTTGGTGGAGCAAGGGGTCACTGAAGCTTTCTTT.

The J gene is TRBJ1-1, the V gene TRBV4-3, with D possibly being TRBD1 (6 bases). Germline CDR1 reads LGHNA; CDR2 reads YSLEER. The CDR3 spans 14 residues. V was pared by 0 bases and J by 6 bases, with 11 bases between. The CDR3 is CASSQDRGGPEAFF. The DNA of the CDR3 is TGCGCCAGCAGCCAAGACCGGGGGGGGCCTGAAGCTTTCTTT.

The chain joins TRBV9 to TRBJ2-3; TRBD2 agrees at 8 bases. V dropped 2 bases and J dropped 2; count of bases not matched to a gene: 7. CDR3 length: 16 residues. Germline loops: CDR1 SGDLS, CDR2 YYNGEE. As DNA, the CDR3 is TGTGCCAGCAGCGTGACTTCAGCGGGGGCCACAGATACGCAGTATTTT. This encodes CASSVTSAGATDTQYF. Complete variable domain (other parts from reference TRBV9 and TRBJ2-3): DSGVTQTPKHLITATGQRVTLRCSPRSGDLSVYWYQQSLDQGLQFLIQYYNGEERAKGNILERFSAQQFPDLHSELNLSSLELGDSALYFCASSVTSAGATDTQYFGPGTRLTVL.

The rearrangement joins TRBV5-6 to TRBJ2-5; 9 bases align to TRBD2. This CDR3 comprises 15 residues. CDR1 SGHDT and CDR2 YYEEEE come from the germline V gene. Losses at the gene ends were 5 bases for V and 5 bases for J; bases not matched to a gene: 10. This chain's CDR3 is CASSSEDSGSETQYF. The CDR3, as DNA: TGTGCCAGCAGTAGCGAGGATAGCGGGAGTGAGACCCAGTACTTC.

The chain is built from TRBV5-4 and TRBJ2-7; D is possibly TRBD2 (6 bases). The germline V and J ends were trimmed by 3 bases and 5 bases, with 24 bases remaining between them. The germline CDR1 and CDR2 sequences are SGHNT and YYREEE (reference sequence). The CDR3 has 17 amino acids. The CDR3 protein is CASSYGLSSVSRDEQYF. CDR3 DNA: TGTGCCAGCAGCTATGGCCTCTCTAGCGTGTCAAGGGACGAGCAGTACTTC.

About this clone: Compared with germline, one end of the junction differs, possibly owing to a read error. The rearrangement joins TRBV7-7 to TRBJ2-5; D call uncertain. CDR3 length equals 13 residues. Looked up from germline, CDR1 is SSHAT and CDR2 is FNYEAQ (reference sequence). CDR3 loop: CASSLTEQETQYF. The CDR3 nucleotides are TGTGCTAGCAGCTTGACGGAGCAAGAGACCCAGTACTTC. Full variable domain (missing parts from reference TRBV7-7 and TRBJ2-5): GAGVSQSPRYKVTKRGQDVTLRCDPISSHATLYWYQQALGQGPEFLTYFNYEAQPDKSGLPSDRFSAERPEGSISTLTIQRTEQRDSAMYRCASSLTEQETQYFGPGTRLLVL.